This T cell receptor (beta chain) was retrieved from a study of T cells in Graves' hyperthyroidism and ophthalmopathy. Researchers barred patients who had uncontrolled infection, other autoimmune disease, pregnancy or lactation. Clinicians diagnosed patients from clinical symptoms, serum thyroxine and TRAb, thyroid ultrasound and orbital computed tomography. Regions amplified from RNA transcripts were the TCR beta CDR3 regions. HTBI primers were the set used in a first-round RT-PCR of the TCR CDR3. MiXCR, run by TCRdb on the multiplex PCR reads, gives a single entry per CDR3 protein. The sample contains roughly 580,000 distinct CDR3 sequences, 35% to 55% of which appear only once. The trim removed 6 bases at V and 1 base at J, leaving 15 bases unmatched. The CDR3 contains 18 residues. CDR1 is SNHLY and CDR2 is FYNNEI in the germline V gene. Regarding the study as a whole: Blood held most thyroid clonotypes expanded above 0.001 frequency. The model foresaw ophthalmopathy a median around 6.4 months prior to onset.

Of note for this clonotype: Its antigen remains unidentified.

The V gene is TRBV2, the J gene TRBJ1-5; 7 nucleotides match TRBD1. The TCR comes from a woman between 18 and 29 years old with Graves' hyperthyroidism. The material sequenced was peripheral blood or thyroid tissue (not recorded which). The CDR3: CASRDRQGTGVSNQPQHF. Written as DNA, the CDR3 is TGTGCCAGCAGGGATCGACAGGGTACCGGTGTAAGCAATCAGCCCCAGCATTTT.